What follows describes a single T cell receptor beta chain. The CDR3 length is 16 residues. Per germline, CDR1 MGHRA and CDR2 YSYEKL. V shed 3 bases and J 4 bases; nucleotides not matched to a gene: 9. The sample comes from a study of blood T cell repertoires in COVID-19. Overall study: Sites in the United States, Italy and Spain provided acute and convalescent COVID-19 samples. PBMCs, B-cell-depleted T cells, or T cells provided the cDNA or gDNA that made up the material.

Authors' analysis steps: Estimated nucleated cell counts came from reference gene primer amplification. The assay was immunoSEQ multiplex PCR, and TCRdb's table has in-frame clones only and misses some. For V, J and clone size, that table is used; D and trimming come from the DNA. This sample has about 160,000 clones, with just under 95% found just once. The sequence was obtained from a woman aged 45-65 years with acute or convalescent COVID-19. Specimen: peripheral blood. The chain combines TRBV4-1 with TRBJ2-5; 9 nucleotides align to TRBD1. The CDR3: CASSHATGTGTETQYF. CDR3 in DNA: TGCGCCAGCAGCCATGCTACCGGGACAGGGACAGAGACCCAGTACTTC.